This T cell receptor beta chain was captured in a study of patients and donors after allogeneic stem cell transplantation. The CDR3 sequence is 11 residues long. V lost 2 bases and J 4 bases, leaving 6 bases between the germline ends. CDR1 and CDR2 from the germline V gene are DFQATT and SNEGSKA (reference sequence). Via MiXCR, TCRdb re-called the RT-PCR reads, giving one row per CDR3 protein. The sample contains around 150,000 distinct CDR3 sequences, over 30% of which appear only once. The chain combines TRBV20-1 with TRBJ2-7, with D uncertain. The sequence was obtained from a human donor who was either an allogeneic HSCT recipient or a stem cell or donor lymphocyte infusion donor (not recorded which). It is not recorded whose cells these are; they may come from a transplant donor. The sample was blood, either unsorted or a sorted T cell fraction (not recorded which). CDR3 amino acids: CSARMGYEQYF. The CDR3 DNA reads as TGCAGTGCTAGAATGGGGTACGAGCAGTACTTC.